This entry features one T cell receptor (beta chain) sequence. During active infection, Seattle patients enrolled and were then monitored through disease. Trimming cost V 0 bases and J 4 bases, with 12 bases left between them. This CDR3 is 15 amino acids long. The germline V gene encodes CDR1 MRHNA and CDR2 SNTAGT. Per the authors' pipeline: Reference gene primer amplification yielded estimated nucleated cell counts. Repertoires were generated with immunoSEQ multiplex PCR, while TCRdb's copy carries only in-frame clones and drops some. For V, J and clone size, that table is used; D and trimming come from the DNA. The sample consists of some 180,000 clones, 65% to 85% of them appearing once. This sample was included in a study of blood T cell repertoires in COVID-19. Across the whole study: The analysed material was cDNA or gDNA that came from T cells, B-cell-depleted T cells, or PBMCs.

The chain has TRBV6-4 and TRBJ1-2, with D perhaps matching TRBD1 (5 bases). The sample was peripheral blood. This receptor was identified in a woman aged 40 to 50 with COVID-19, enrolled during active disease. The CDR3 here is CASSDSLDRSYGYTF. The CDR3 bases are TGTGCCAGCAGTGACTCGTTAGACAGATCCTATGGCTACACCTTC.